The T cell receptor (beta chain) under discussion was sequenced for a study of blood T cell repertoires in COVID-19 (dated by TCRdb to 2018 to 2021). Study-level background: The collaborator samples originated in the United States, Italy and Spain and spanned the acute and convalescent phases of COVID-19. HLA class I and class II types, where available, came from metadata supplied by the sample provider rather than from assay-based typing. Deeply sampled blood TCRbeta repertoires from subjects exposed to, actively infected with, or recovered from COVID-19 were included in the dataset. The prospective study material was composed of cDNA or gDNA derived from T cells, B-cell-depleted T cells, or PBMCs. The sample metadata nearly always contained a de-identified subject ID, COVID-19 status, age in years and sex. Samples were obtained from the ongoing ImmuneRACE study (first 160 participants) and from about 1,300 subjects provided by 6 global collaborators. A freely available public database, intended as a resource for researchers studying the immune response to SARS-CoV-2, is where the repertoires were released. Here is what the overall study found, with its caveats: How much clinical and demographic metadata was included differed by source and by participant, and the metadata was provided uncurated.

As concerns this clone: The clone's antigen remains unknown. No base-level quality is on record; no much larger clone is a single base apart.

Participants in the prospective study were aged roughly 18 to 100 years, lived in under 30 United States geographic areas, and enrolled through a virtual design. To assign participants to cohorts, the prospective study relied on clinical history that participants themselves reported in a screening survey and a study questionnaire. Mobile phlebotomists in the prospective study collected whole blood, serum and a nasopharyngeal or oropharyngeal swab from every participant. Over a roughly two-month period, participants in the prospective study had the option of providing additional blood draws and questionnaires. Prospective study blood samples were shipped either frozen or at room temperature before DNA extraction. TCRbeta CDR3 regions were amplified from genomic DNA using the immunoSEQ Assay, a bias-controlled multiplex PCR. The source study handled its data this way. Within the assay, amplification of reference gene primers was used to estimate how many nucleated cells each sample contained. To quantify the absolute abundance of each unique TCRbeta CDR3 rearrangement, sequence reads were collapsed and filtered. For each sample, productive Simpson clonality was calculated as the square root of Simpson's diversity index across productive rearrangements. Entries here come from immuneACCESS through TCRdb and include only in-frame sequences with V and J called. Some clones fail to appear in such tables; in the studies checked, an unresolved V gene covers under half of the shortfall, and the cause of the remainder is unknown. That table gives V, J and clone size, and the DNA gave D and trimming. The sample table shows 210,000 or so clones, and more than 70% are seen once. Around 7.4% of the sample rests with the top ten.

The sample consisted of PBMCs or T cells enriched from blood (not recorded which). The sequence was obtained from a woman in her 40s with acute COVID-19.

The DNA is TGTGCCAGCAACCAGGGGAGCTCTGGAAACACCATATATTTT. It translates to CASNQGSSGNTIYF. Here the chain combines TRBV9 and TRBJ1-3, with TRBD1 perhaps the D gene, on 6 matching bases. The germline V gene provides CDR1 SGDLS and CDR2 YYNGEE. Taken from cysteine to phenylalanine, the CDR3 has 14 residues. Solely the CDR3 DNA is kept, with 42 bases framed from the first base. V gives up 6 bases and J gives up 0 bases, and the segment between their germline ends measures 10 bases.